This is a list of T cell receptor beta chains from one sample in a study of blood T cell repertoires in COVID-19. Clones were sequenced by immunoSEQ multiplex PCR, and TCRdb holds only the in-frame ones, with some missing. This sample has 150,000 to 200,000 clones, with around 81% found just once. Sequencing was done on a sample of PBMCs or T cells enriched from blood (not recorded which). These TCRs come from a man aged 35 to 55 who had recovered from COVID-19. Both conserved end residues are part of each CDR3. A D gene is named only where the DNA matches it firmly. Some rows mark clone size as missing; the rest say once, few, many or name a class of expanded clone.

D gene	V gene	clone size	J gene	CDR3 protein	CDR3 DNA
NA	TRBV3-1/TRBV3-2	few	TRBJ2-7	CASSQDVSDYEQYF	TGTGCCAGCAGCCAAGATGTTAGCGACTACGAGCAGTACTTC
NA	TRBV7-9	NA	TRBJ2-1	CASSPRTDQFF	TGTGCCAGCAGCCCCCGGACAGACCAGTTCTTC
TRBD1	TRBV4-1	NA	TRBJ1-5	CASSLQGSRTGDQPQHF	TGCGCCAGCAGCCTCCAGGGGTCTCGGACAGGAGATCAGCCCCAGCATTTT
NA	TRBV3-1/TRBV3-2	NA	TRBJ1-6	CASSQDEVLNSPLHF	TGTGCCAGCAGCCAAGATGAGGTGTTAAACTCACCCCTCCACTTT
TRBD1	TRBV9	NA	TRBJ2-5	CASSSGQGNQETQYF	TGTGCCAGCAGCTCCGGACAGGGCAACCAAGAGACCCAGTACTTC
NA	TRBV13	NA	TRBJ1-1	CASSLQGWTEAFF	TGTGCCAGCAGCTTACAGGGATGGACTGAAGCTTTCTTT
NA	TRBV30	NA	TRBJ1-5	CAWSVTGNQPQHF	TGTGCCTGGAGTGTAACCGGTAATCAGCCCCAGCATTTT
TRBD1	TRBV5-4	few	TRBJ2-2	CASSPAGTGGTGELFF	TGTGCCAGCAGTCCCGCCGGGACAGGGGGCACCGGGGAGCTGTTTTTT
NA	TRBV25-1	NA	TRBJ1-2	CASSEGGEFYGYTF	TGTGCCAGCAGTGAGGGAGGGGAATTCTATGGCTACACCTTC
TRBD1	TRBV9	NA	TRBJ2-3	CASSVQQGITDTQYF	TGTGCCAGCAGCGTACAACAGGGGATCACAGATACGCAGTATTTT
NA	TRBV25-1	NA	TRBJ1-2	CASSVIGAGGLYGYTF	TGTGCCAGCAGTGTAATCGGGGCCGGGGGGCTCTATGGCTACACCTTC
NA	TRBV21-1	NA	TRBJ2-5	CASSKRGERQGAQETQYF	TGTGCCAGCAGCAAAAGGGGTGAGAGACAGGGGGCCCAAGAGACCCAGTACTTC
TRBD1	TRBV4-2	NA	TRBJ1-1	CASSQDDRAEAFF	TGTGCCAGCAGCCAAGATGACAGGGCGGAAGCTTTCTTT
TRBD2	TRBV4-1	NA	TRBJ2-4	CASSREGAGEKNIQYF	TGCGCCAGCAGCCGCGAGGGTGCGGGGGAGAAAAACATTCAGTACTTC
TRBD2	TRBV24-1	once	TRBJ2-3	CATSDLGRGGDTQYF	TGTGCCACCAGTGATTTGGGGCGGGGGGGCGATACGCAGTATTTT
NA	TRBV6-5	once	TRBJ1-2	CASSWQGRGYTF	TGTGCCAGCAGTTGGCAGGGGCGAGGCTACACCTTC